The source of this TCR beta chain is a study of OX40 agonist ivuxolimab in advanced cancers. On the study more broadly: Aged about 23 to 90 with a mean of about 63 years, they were approximately 80% male. Three patients, one with hepatocellular carcinoma and two with cutaneous melanoma, achieved partial responses.

This clone was seen a handful of times. The assay was immunoSEQ multiplex PCR, and TCRdb's table has in-frame clones only and misses some. Among about 77,000 clones listed, approximately 85% were seen once. People who had autoimmune disease history or systemic immunosuppression were excluded. The germline V gene encodes CDR1 SEHNR and CDR2 FQNEAQ (reference sequence). The CDR3 runs 12 residues. V lost 4 bases to trimming and J lost 3 bases, with 7 bases between them. The clonotype was recovered from an adult with an advanced solid tumor such as melanoma, head and neck, liver or kidney cancer. The chain joins TRBV7-9 to TRBJ2-7; D is unresolved. The source was CD4+ or CD8+ T cells sorted from blood, collected in a trial of the OX40 agonist ivuxolimab. The CDR3 coding sequence is TGTGCCAGCAGCTACATGGGCTACGAGCAGTACTTC. Protein: CASSYMGYEQYF.